These 24 T cell receptor beta chains originate from one sample sequenced in a study of T cells in Graves' hyperthyroidism and ophthalmopathy. Amplification of TCR beta CDR3 regions was performed using RNA transcripts as template. Researchers ran a first-round RT-PCR on the TCR CDR3 using the HTBI primer set. Using its own MiXCR run on the multiplex PCR reads, TCRdb lists one record per CDR3 protein. The sample includes roughly 660,000 distinct CDR3 sequences, roughly 17% of them seen just once. Sequenced input: blood. These receptors were obtained from a man aged 45-65 years with Graves' hyperthyroidism.

J is TRBJ2-7 and V is TRBV18; a possible D gene is TRBD1 (5 bases). Trimming stripped 4 bases from V and 4 bases from J, with 8 bases between. Germline V gives CDR1 KGHSH, CDR2 LQKENI. The CDR3 is made up of 12 amino acids. CDR3 DNA: TGTGCCAGCTCACGGGCAGGGTACGAGCAGTACTTC. This gives the protein CASSRAGYEQYF.

In regard to this clonotype: One base away lies a much larger clone, so this may be a sequencing read error. This chain uses TRBV29-1 with TRBJ1-1; D not certain. From germline, CDR1 is SQVTM and CDR2 ANQGSEA. V lost 7 bases to trimming and J lost 0 bases, with 9 bases between them. CDR3 length equals 12 residues. CDR3 region: CSADGLNTEAFF. CDR3 coding DNA: TGCAGCGCTGACGGATTGAACACTGAAGCTTTCTTT.

This clonotype appeared a few times. The chain employs TRBV7-9 and TRBJ1-5, with D unclear. V lost 5 bases to trimming and J lost 1 base, with 12 bases between them. This CDR3 has 15 amino acids. Germline V lookup: CDR1 SEHNR, CDR2 FQNEAQ (reference sequence). CDR3 residues: CASSRGRHSNQPQHF. CDR3 DNA: TGTGCCAGCAGCCGCGGACGCCACAGCAATCAGCCCCAGCATTTT.

This clonotype was observed many times. The V call is TRBV24-1, the J call TRBJ1-5; D gene uncertain. Per the germline V gene, CDR1 is KGHDR and CDR2 is SFDVKD. V lost 3 bases, J lost 10 bases, and 15 bases lay in between. This CDR3 is 14 amino acids long. The DNA of the CDR3 is TGTGCCACCAGTGATAGAGGGCCCATCAGCCCCCAGCATTTT. Translated, it gives CATSDRGPISPQHF.

This clonotype was recorded many times. The J gene is TRBJ1-1, the V gene TRBV6-1; 9 bases agree with TRBD1. The CDR3 spans 16 residues. Germline CDR1 MNHNS, CDR2 SASEGT. V lost 5 bases to trimming and J lost 4 bases; unmatched junction nucleotides: 11. The CDR3 region is CASSQGQGNVGTEAFF. The CDR3, as DNA: TGTGCCAGCAGTCAGGGACAGGGAAATGTAGGCACTGAAGCTTTCTTT.

This chain joins TRBV15 and TRBJ1-6, with D possibly being TRBD1 (5 bases). Trimming took off 0 bases at V and 10 bases at J, with 19 bases between the two ends. Germline CDR1 is LNHNV and CDR2 is YYDKDF (reference sequence). The length of the CDR3 is 17 residues. CDR3 coding DNA: TGTGCCACCAGCAGAGATCGGGGGGTCCTCTGGGGATCACCCCTCCACTTT. Protein: CATSRDRGVLWGSPLHF.

In this sample, this clonotype turned up many times. The J gene is TRBJ2-3, the V gene TRBV27, with 11 positions matching TRBD2. The CDR3 runs 15 residues. V was pared by 6 bases and J by 4 bases, with 6 bases of the junction left unmatched. CDR1 MNHEY and CDR2 SMNVEV come from the germline V gene (reference sequence). CDR3 DNA: TGTGCCAGCAGCGAATTAGCGGGAGGGCCAGATACGCAGTATTTT. Translation: CASSELAGGPDTQYF.

Ten or more counts support this clonotype. The chain combines TRBV28 with TRBJ2-7, with 9 bases matching TRBD2. V lost 7 bases, J lost 4 bases, and 11 bases stayed unmatched. CDR1 MDHEN and CDR2 SYDVKM come from the germline V gene. This CDR3 spans 15 amino acids. CDR3 DNA: TGTGCCAGCACCCAGCCCGGGACTAGCTCTTACGAGCAGTACTTC. Protein: CASTQPGTSSYEQYF.

This clonotype was observed a few times. The chain is built from TRBV6-1 and TRBJ2-7; D uncertain. In germline, CDR1 is MNHNS, CDR2 SASEGT. Deletions cut 0 bases from V and 2 bases from J, with 8 bases between. The CDR3 totals 14 residues. The CDR3 DNA is TGTGCCAGCAGTGAAGCAGGCGACCCCTACGAGCAGTACTTC. This translates into CASSEAGDPYEQYF.

This clonotype was observed many times. The chain has TRBV6-1 and TRBJ1-2; D is unresolved. Germline assignment: CDR1 MNHNS and CDR2 SASEGT. Deletions cut 7 bases from V and 4 bases from J, with 16 bases between. The CDR3 extends over 14 amino acids. This CDR3 is CASTNKGSSYGYTF. The CDR3 DNA is TGTGCCAGCACCAACAAGGGCTCTTCCTATGGCTACACCTTC.

This clonotype was seen only once. CDR3 in amino acids: CASSDSLAGGELFF. The DNA of the CDR3 is TGTGCCAGCAGTGACTCTCTAGCGGGAGGAGAGCTGTTTTTT. The J gene is TRBJ2-2, the V gene TRBV6-4, with 11 bases that match TRBD2. Germline CDR1 reads MRHNA; CDR2 reads SNTAGT. The CDR3 runs to 14 residues. V shed 0 bases and J 11 bases; nucleotides not matched to a gene: 2.

This clonotype was counted many times. This sequence joins TRBV12-3 or TRBV12-4 and TRBJ2-5; 8 bases are shared with TRBD1. Trimming removed 0 bases from V and 4 bases from J; junction bases left unmatched: 10. This CDR3 has 17 amino acids. CDR3 nucleotides: TGTGCCAGCAGTTTAGCGAGGGGACAGGACGTCGCAGAGACCCAGTACTTC. The encoded protein is CASSLARGQDVAETQYF.

The chain links TRBV18 to TRBJ2-4; no definite D call. Trimming cost V 2 bases and J 0 bases, with 11 bases left between them. CDR3 length: 16 residues. Germline-derived CDR1 and CDR2 are KGHSH and LQKENI. CDR3 nucleotide sequence: TGTGCCAGCTCACCAGTCACAGCTGAAGCCAAAAACATTCAGTACTTC. It specifies CASSPVTAEAKNIQYF.

J is TRBJ2-1 and V is TRBV29-1; 7 nucleotides align to TRBD1. Per germline, CDR1 SQVTM and CDR2 ANQGSEA. The CDR3 covers 14 residues. Trimming at V came to 6 bases and at J to 7 bases, leaving 12 bases not matched to a gene. CDR3: CSVYGTADGNEQFF. The CDR3 bases are TGCAGCGTCTACGGGACAGCCGATGGGAATGAGCAGTTCTTC.

In regard to this clonotype: Its ends do not fully match the called genes, so a read error is possible. This chain uses TRBV20-1 with TRBJ2-7; no definite D call. The CDR3 runs to 14 residues. The germline V gene encodes CDR1 DFQATT and CDR2 SNEGSKA (reference sequence). CDR3 nucleotides: TGCAGTGCCTTAACGGTCCAGACGGAGTACGGGCAGTACTTC. Amino acid sequence: CSALTVQTEYGQYF.

This clonotype was found many times. The chain is built from TRBV30 and TRBJ1-4; 7 bases are shared with TRBD1. V shed 3 bases and J 3 bases; nucleotides not matched to a gene: 4. Germline V gives CDR1 GTSNPN, CDR2 SVGIG (reference sequence). This CDR3 has 14 residues. The CDR3 is CAWSSGQSNEKLFF. As DNA, the CDR3 is TGTGCCTGGAGCTCGGGACAGTCTAATGAAAAACTGTTTTTT.

This clonotype was counted between two and nine times. The rearrangement joins TRBV19 to TRBJ2-3; TRBD1 might be the D (6 bases). V dropped 5 bases and J dropped 5 bases, with 20 bases sitting between them. Germline V gene data show CDR1 as LNHDA and CDR2 as SQIVND (reference sequence). The CDR3 is 16 residues long. The CDR3 here is CASSSQGQGFRDTQYF. The CDR3 DNA follows: TGTGCCAGTAGTTCACAGGGTCAAGGTTTCAGAGATACGCAGTATTTT.

The V call is TRBV3-1, the J call TRBJ2-7, with 12 bases that match TRBD2. CDR3 length: 16 residues. Losses at the gene ends were 5 bases for V and 3 bases for J; bases not matched to a gene: 8. CDR1 and CDR2 (germline): LGHDT, YNNKEL (reference sequence). The CDR3 loop is CASSSRLAGDFYEQYF. Written as DNA, the CDR3 is TGTGCCAGCAGCTCCCGACTAGCGGGAGATTTCTACGAGCAGTACTTC.

V usage is TRBV4-1 and J usage is TRBJ2-4; tentatively, D is TRBD1 (6 bases). V lost 4 bases and J lost 1, with 11 bases in between. CDR1 is MGHRA and CDR2 is YSYEKL in the germline V gene. The CDR3 runs 15 residues. The CDR3 bases are TGCGCCAGCAGCCCCTTGGACAGTGCCAAAAACATTCAGTACTTC. Protein sequence: CASSPLDSAKNIQYF.

This clonotype showed up just a few times. J is TRBJ1-4 and V is TRBV5-8; TRBD1 matches 7 bases. The germline V gene encodes CDR1 SGHTS and CDR2 YDEGEE. The V segment lost 0 bases and the J segment 10 bases; nucleotides outside the gene matches: 3. This CDR3 has 13 amino acids. In DNA, the CDR3 is TGTGCCAGCAGCTTGGCAGGGGGAGGAAAACTGTTTTTT. This codes for CASSLAGGGKLFF.

This clonotype was seen at least ten times. The chain is built from TRBV6-1 and TRBJ1-1, with a weak D call TRBD1 (5 bases). The V end lost 7 bases, the J end lost 4 bases, and 19 bases lay between the germline ends. Germline V gene sequence: CDR1 MNHNS, CDR2 SASEGT. The CDR3 runs 15 residues. The CDR3 loop is CASKLLQVQGTEAFF. DNA for the CDR3: TGTGCCAGCAAACTGCTACAGGTGCAGGGCACTGAAGCTTTCTTT.

V usage is TRBV28 and J usage is TRBJ1-2, with 8 nucleotides matching TRBD1. CDR3 length: 17 residues. The trim removed 9 bases at V and 5 bases at J, leaving 20 bases unmatched. The germline V gene has CDR1 MDHEN and CDR2 SYDVKM. The CDR3 reads CASSLNPRFTGGYGYTF. The CDR3 DNA follows: TGTGCCAGTAGCCTTAACCCCCGCTTTACAGGGGGTTATGGCTACACCTTC.

This clonotype was observed a few times. The V gene is TRBV20-1, the J gene TRBJ1-1; 7 bases are a match to TRBD1. With 3 bases clipped from V and 8 bases from J, the junction kept 15 bases outside the gene matches. The CDR3 is made up of 15 amino acids. The germline gives CDR1 DFQATT, CDR2 SNEGSKA (reference sequence). The CDR3 nucleotides are TGCAGTGCTAGGGGGACAGCCGCCAACCAACGGGAAGCTTTCTTT. Its protein product is CSARGTAANQREAFF.

The gene calls are TRBV28 and TRBJ2-2, with D unresolved. This CDR3 is built from 13 residues. The germline V gene has CDR1 MDHEN and CDR2 SYDVKM. V lost 5 bases and J lost 7, with 11 bases in between. The DNA of the CDR3 is TGTGCCAGCAGTGTGTCGGGTCTCGGGGAGCTGTTTTTT. This sequence encodes CASSVSGLGELFF.